This is a list of T cell receptor beta chains from one sample in a study of cytomegalovirus exposure and HLA in healthy donors. Clones were sequenced by immunoSEQ multiplex PCR, and TCRdb holds only the in-frame ones, with some missing. The sample includes over 150,000 clones, 75% to 85% of them seen just once. Sample: PBMCs. The receptors derive from a man under 40 in good health and CMV-seropositive. Both conserved end residues are part of each CDR3. D genes are given only for firm matches. The size field is filled for only some rows; it gives once, few, many or a size class.

abundance: -; v_gene: TRBV19; d_gene: -; j_gene: TRBJ1-2; CDR3nt: TGTGCCAGTAGTATTAGGAGGGACCAGGGATATGGCTACACCTTC; CDR3aa: CASSIRRDQGYGYTF
abundance: -; v_gene: TRBV11-3; d_gene: -; j_gene: TRBJ2-7; CDR3nt: TGTGCCAGCAGCCCCGCCAGGGAGGCCTACGAGCAGTACTTC; CDR3aa: CASSPAREAYEQYF
abundance: few; v_gene: TRBV7-9; d_gene: TRBD1; j_gene: TRBJ2-2; CDR3nt: TGTGCCAGCAGCTTAACCCTACGACAGGGGAACACCGGGGAGCTGTTTTTT; CDR3aa: CASSLTLRQGNTGELFF
abundance: -; v_gene: TRBV19; d_gene: TRBD1; j_gene: TRBJ2-7; CDR3nt: TGTGCCAGTAGTAGCTTGGGGACAGACTACGAGCAGTACTTC; CDR3aa: CASSSLGTDYEQYF
abundance: -; v_gene: TRBV5-1; d_gene: -; j_gene: TRBJ2-5; CDR3nt: TGCGCCAGCAGCCAAATAGAAGAGACCCAGTACTTC; CDR3aa: CASSQIEETQYF
abundance: -; v_gene: TRBV19; d_gene: TRBD1; j_gene: TRBJ2-7; CDR3nt: TGTGCCAGTAAGGGCTCAGGGACAGGGTCCTACGAGCAGTACTTC; CDR3aa: CASKGSGTGSYEQYF
abundance: -; v_gene: TRBV7-2; d_gene: -; j_gene: TRBJ1-2; CDR3nt: TGTGCCAGCAGCCAAGGGGTGGGGGGGCATGGCTACACCTTC; CDR3aa: CASSQGVGGHGYTF
abundance: -; v_gene: TRBV4-2; d_gene: TRBD1; j_gene: TRBJ1-4; CDR3nt: TGTGCCAGCAGCCCGGGACAGGGCGCTAATGAAAAACTGTTTTTT; CDR3aa: CASSPGQGANEKLFF
abundance: -; v_gene: TRBV6-1; d_gene: -; j_gene: TRBJ1-4; CDR3nt: TGTGCCAGCAGTGAGGACACTCCGAAGACTAATGAAAAACTGTTTTTT; CDR3aa: CASSEDTPKTNEKLFF
abundance: -; v_gene: TRBV5-1; d_gene: -; j_gene: TRBJ1-3; CDR3nt: TGCGCCAGCAGCTCGCTAGGGGGAGAGTCTGGAAACACCATATATTTT; CDR3aa: CASSSLGGESGNTIYF
abundance: -; v_gene: TRBV5-1; d_gene: TRBD1; j_gene: TRBJ1-6; CDR3nt: TGCGCCAGCAGCCCCACAGGGGAGCCTAATTCACCCCTCCACTTT; CDR3aa: CASSPTGEPNSPLHF
abundance: -; v_gene: TRBV5-1; d_gene: TRBD1; j_gene: TRBJ1-1; CDR3nt: TGCGCCAGTCACGGACCGGGACAGGGGTTGACTGAAGCTTTCTTT; CDR3aa: CASHGPGQGLTEAFF
abundance: once; v_gene: TRBV5-8; d_gene: TRBD1; j_gene: TRBJ2-7; CDR3nt: TGTGCCAGCAGGCCCGGGACAGGAGAATACTACGAGCAGTACTTC; CDR3aa: CASRPGTGEYYEQYF
abundance: -; v_gene: TRBV14; d_gene: TRBD1; j_gene: TRBJ1-4; CDR3nt: TGTGCCAGCAGCCTGGACAGGCTTGCGGAAAAACTGTTTTTT; CDR3aa: CASSLDRLAEKLFF
abundance: -; v_gene: TRBV7-6; d_gene: TRBD1; j_gene: TRBJ1-1; CDR3nt: TGTGCCAGCAGCGATATAGGACAGGGTCGGGCTTTCTTT; CDR3aa: CASSDIGQGRAFF
abundance: -; v_gene: TRBV2; d_gene: -; j_gene: TRBJ1-3; CDR3nt: TGTGCTAGCAAAACCAGGTTACTCAAAGACACCTCTGGAAACACCATATATTTT; CDR3aa: CASKTRLLKDTSGNTIYF
abundance: -; v_gene: TRBV10-3; d_gene: -; j_gene: TRBJ1-1; CDR3nt: TGTGCCATCAGTGAAAGTAGGAACACTGAAGCTTTCTTT; CDR3aa: CAISESRNTEAFF
abundance: -; v_gene: TRBV28; d_gene: TRBD2; j_gene: TRBJ2-7; CDR3nt: TGTGCCAGCAGCAATCTAGCGGGAGAAACCTACGAGCAGTACTTC; CDR3aa: CASSNLAGETYEQYF
abundance: -; v_gene: TRBV27; d_gene: TRBD1; j_gene: TRBJ1-5; CDR3nt: TGTGCCAGCAGTACAGGGGTGAGGCAGCCCCAGCATTTT; CDR3aa: CASSTGVRQPQHF
abundance: -; v_gene: TRBV7-9; d_gene: TRBD2; j_gene: TRBJ2-1; CDR3nt: TGTGCCAGCAGCTTAGTTTTAGCGGGGGTGTATAATGAGCAGTTCTTC; CDR3aa: CASSLVLAGVYNEQFF
abundance: -; v_gene: TRBV5-6; d_gene: TRBD1; j_gene: TRBJ2-7; CDR3nt: TGCGCCAGCAGCCAGGAGGAAGGGACAGGCTCCTACGAGCAGTACTTC; CDR3aa: CASSQEEGTGSYEQYF
abundance: -; v_gene: TRBV6-5; d_gene: TRBD1; j_gene: TRBJ2-7; CDR3nt: TGTGCCAGCAAATCGGGACAGGGCCCCGAGCAGTACTTC; CDR3aa: CASKSGQGPEQYF
abundance: -; v_gene: TRBV5-1; d_gene: TRBD2; j_gene: TRBJ2-5; CDR3nt: TGCGCCAGCAGCTCCGGACTAGCGGGGATAGAGACCCAGTACTTC; CDR3aa: CASSSGLAGIETQYF
abundance: -; v_gene: TRBV10-1; d_gene: -; j_gene: TRBJ2-1; CDR3nt: TGCGCCAGCAGTGAAGGGGTCCATGAGCAGTTCTTC; CDR3aa: CASSEGVHEQFF
abundance: -; v_gene: TRBV5-6; d_gene: TRBD1; j_gene: TRBJ2-7; CDR3nt: TGTGCCAGCAGCTTGTCCAGGGGGCCGTACGAGCAGTACTTC; CDR3aa: CASSLSRGPYEQYF
abundance: -; v_gene: TRBV5-4; d_gene: TRBD1; j_gene: TRBJ2-2; CDR3nt: TGTGCCAGCACCACAAGGCGACAGGGCGACGGGGAGCTGTTTTTT; CDR3aa: CASTTRRQGDGELFF
abundance: -; v_gene: TRBV19; d_gene: TRBD2; j_gene: TRBJ2-1; CDR3nt: TGTGCCAGTAGTGGGAGGGAACCCGGAAAAGTTGATGAGCAGTTCTTC; CDR3aa: CASSGREPGKVDEQFF
abundance: -; v_gene: TRBV6-1; d_gene: TRBD1; j_gene: TRBJ2-7; CDR3nt: TGTGCCAGCAGCGCAACAGGGGTCATCATCTACGAGCAGTACTTC; CDR3aa: CASSATGVIIYEQYF
abundance: -; v_gene: TRBV13; d_gene: -; j_gene: TRBJ2-1; CDR3nt: TGTGCCAGCAGTTTTGTCTCCGGGTACAATGAGCAGTTCTTC; CDR3aa: CASSFVSGYNEQFF
abundance: -; v_gene: TRBV5-6; d_gene: -; j_gene: TRBJ1-3; CDR3nt: TGTGCCAGCAGCTTGGGGGGGCTCTCTGGAAACACCATATATTTT; CDR3aa: CASSLGGLSGNTIYF
abundance: -; v_gene: TRBV27; d_gene: TRBD2; j_gene: TRBJ2-3; CDR3nt: TGTGCCAGCAGTTCCCACCTAGGACTAGCTTTGATCACTAGCACAGATACGCAGTATTTT; CDR3aa: CASSSHLGLALITSTDTQYF
abundance: -; v_gene: TRBV4-1; d_gene: -; j_gene: TRBJ1-1; CDR3nt: TGCGCCAGCACCCTGGTAGGGGGGGCCCCGCAAAACACTGAAGCTTTCTTT; CDR3aa: CASTLVGGAPQNTEAFF
abundance: -; v_gene: TRBV18; d_gene: -; j_gene: TRBJ2-7; CDR3nt: TGTGCCAGCACGGCACGGGGTGGTGGCTACGAGCAGTACTTC; CDR3aa: CASTARGGGYEQYF
abundance: -; v_gene: TRBV29-1; d_gene: -; j_gene: TRBJ2-7; CDR3nt: TGCAGCGTTGGGGAGTACGAGCAGTACTTC; CDR3aa: CSVGEYEQYF
abundance: -; v_gene: TRBV15; d_gene: TRBD1; j_gene: TRBJ2-5; CDR3nt: TGTGCCACCAGCAGAGATGGGACAGGGGCCCAAGAGACCCAGTACTTC; CDR3aa: CATSRDGTGAQETQYF
abundance: -; v_gene: TRBV6-5; d_gene: -; j_gene: TRBJ1-1; CDR3nt: TGTGCCAGCAGTTATGGCAGGGGCACTGAAGCTTTCTTT; CDR3aa: CASSYGRGTEAFF
abundance: -; v_gene: TRBV9; d_gene: -; j_gene: TRBJ2-5; CDR3nt: TGTGCCAGCAGCGTAGGAGTCAACCAAGAGACCCAGTACTTC; CDR3aa: CASSVGVNQETQYF
abundance: -; v_gene: TRBV4-1; d_gene: TRBD1; j_gene: TRBJ1-1; CDR3nt: TGCGCCAGCAGCCCTGGGACAGGCACTATGAACACTGAAGCTTTCTTT; CDR3aa: CASSPGTGTMNTEAFF
abundance: -; v_gene: TRBV6-6; d_gene: TRBD2; j_gene: TRBJ2-5; CDR3nt: TGTGCCAGCAGTTACGTAACTAGCGGGGGAGAGACCCAGTACTTC; CDR3aa: CASSYVTSGGETQYF
abundance: -; v_gene: TRBV7-6; d_gene: TRBD2; j_gene: TRBJ2-7; CDR3nt: TGTGCCAGCAGCCACCCGACTAGCGGGAGTCCGGACGAGCAGTACTTC; CDR3aa: CASSHPTSGSPDEQYF
abundance: -; v_gene: TRBV18; d_gene: TRBD2; j_gene: TRBJ2-1; CDR3nt: TGTGCCAGCTCACCCCTGGCTAGCGGGAACTACAATGAGCAGTTCTTC; CDR3aa: CASSPLASGNYNEQFF
abundance: -; v_gene: TRBV4-1; d_gene: TRBD1; j_gene: TRBJ1-1; CDR3nt: TGCGCCAGCAGCCAACCCGTCGGCAGGGGGGCTGAAGCTTTCTTT; CDR3aa: CASSQPVGRGAEAFF
abundance: -; v_gene: TRBV2; d_gene: -; j_gene: TRBJ1-6; CDR3nt: TGTGCCAGCAGTGTTAAATCGATTAGGGGCCATTCACCCCTCCACTTT; CDR3aa: CASSVKSIRGHSPLHF
abundance: -; v_gene: TRBV5-4; d_gene: TRBD1; j_gene: TRBJ1-4; CDR3nt: TGTGCCAGCAGCCAGGACAGGATGGCAACTAATGAAAAACTGTTTTTT; CDR3aa: CASSQDRMATNEKLFF
abundance: -; v_gene: TRBV11-3; d_gene: TRBD2; j_gene: TRBJ2-7; CDR3nt: TGTGCCAGCAGCTCTGGACTAGTCTCCTACGAGCAGTACTTC; CDR3aa: CASSSGLVSYEQYF
abundance: -; v_gene: TRBV12-5; d_gene: -; j_gene: TRBJ1-6; CDR3nt: TGTGCTAGTGGTTTGTCACCCGCCCGACAGTGGGAACCCCTCCACTTT; CDR3aa: CASGLSPARQWEPLHF
abundance: -; v_gene: TRBV7-3; d_gene: TRBD2; j_gene: TRBJ2-7; CDR3nt: TGTGCCAGCAGCATTACTAGCGGGAGTCTTTGGTACTACGAGCAGTACTTC; CDR3aa: CASSITSGSLWYYEQYF
abundance: -; v_gene: TRBV4-1; d_gene: -; j_gene: TRBJ2-2; CDR3nt: TGCGCCAGCAGCCAAACTCCCCCAAGAGCGAACACCGGGGAGCTGTTTTTT; CDR3aa: CASSQTPPRANTGELFF
abundance: -; v_gene: TRBV5-4; d_gene: -; j_gene: TRBJ1-2; CDR3nt: TGTGCCAGCAGCTTGGATATGGGCGGCTACACCTTC; CDR3aa: CASSLDMGGYTF
abundance: -; v_gene: TRBV15; d_gene: TRBD2; j_gene: TRBJ2-4; CDR3nt: TGTGCCACCAGCGAACCGGGGCTAGCGGGAGGGCCGAGGGGAGATACGCGCGAAAACATTCAGTACTTC; CDR3aa: CATSEPGLAGGPRGDTRENIQYF
abundance: -; v_gene: TRBV7-9; d_gene: TRBD1; j_gene: TRBJ1-1; CDR3nt: TGTGCCAGCAGCTTCCCGGGACAGGGGGATTGGGGAGCTTTCTTT; CDR3aa: CASSFPGQGDWGAFF
abundance: -; v_gene: TRBV5-1; d_gene: TRBD1; j_gene: TRBJ2-1; CDR3nt: TGCGCCAGCAGCTTGCTCGGCAACAGGGGCTACAATGAGCAGTTCTTC; CDR3aa: CASSLLGNRGYNEQFF
abundance: -; v_gene: TRBV7-2; d_gene: TRBD1; j_gene: TRBJ2-3; CDR3nt: TGTGCCAGCAGCTTAGTTGCGCAGGGGGCGGCAGATACGCAGTATTTT; CDR3aa: CASSLVAQGAADTQYF